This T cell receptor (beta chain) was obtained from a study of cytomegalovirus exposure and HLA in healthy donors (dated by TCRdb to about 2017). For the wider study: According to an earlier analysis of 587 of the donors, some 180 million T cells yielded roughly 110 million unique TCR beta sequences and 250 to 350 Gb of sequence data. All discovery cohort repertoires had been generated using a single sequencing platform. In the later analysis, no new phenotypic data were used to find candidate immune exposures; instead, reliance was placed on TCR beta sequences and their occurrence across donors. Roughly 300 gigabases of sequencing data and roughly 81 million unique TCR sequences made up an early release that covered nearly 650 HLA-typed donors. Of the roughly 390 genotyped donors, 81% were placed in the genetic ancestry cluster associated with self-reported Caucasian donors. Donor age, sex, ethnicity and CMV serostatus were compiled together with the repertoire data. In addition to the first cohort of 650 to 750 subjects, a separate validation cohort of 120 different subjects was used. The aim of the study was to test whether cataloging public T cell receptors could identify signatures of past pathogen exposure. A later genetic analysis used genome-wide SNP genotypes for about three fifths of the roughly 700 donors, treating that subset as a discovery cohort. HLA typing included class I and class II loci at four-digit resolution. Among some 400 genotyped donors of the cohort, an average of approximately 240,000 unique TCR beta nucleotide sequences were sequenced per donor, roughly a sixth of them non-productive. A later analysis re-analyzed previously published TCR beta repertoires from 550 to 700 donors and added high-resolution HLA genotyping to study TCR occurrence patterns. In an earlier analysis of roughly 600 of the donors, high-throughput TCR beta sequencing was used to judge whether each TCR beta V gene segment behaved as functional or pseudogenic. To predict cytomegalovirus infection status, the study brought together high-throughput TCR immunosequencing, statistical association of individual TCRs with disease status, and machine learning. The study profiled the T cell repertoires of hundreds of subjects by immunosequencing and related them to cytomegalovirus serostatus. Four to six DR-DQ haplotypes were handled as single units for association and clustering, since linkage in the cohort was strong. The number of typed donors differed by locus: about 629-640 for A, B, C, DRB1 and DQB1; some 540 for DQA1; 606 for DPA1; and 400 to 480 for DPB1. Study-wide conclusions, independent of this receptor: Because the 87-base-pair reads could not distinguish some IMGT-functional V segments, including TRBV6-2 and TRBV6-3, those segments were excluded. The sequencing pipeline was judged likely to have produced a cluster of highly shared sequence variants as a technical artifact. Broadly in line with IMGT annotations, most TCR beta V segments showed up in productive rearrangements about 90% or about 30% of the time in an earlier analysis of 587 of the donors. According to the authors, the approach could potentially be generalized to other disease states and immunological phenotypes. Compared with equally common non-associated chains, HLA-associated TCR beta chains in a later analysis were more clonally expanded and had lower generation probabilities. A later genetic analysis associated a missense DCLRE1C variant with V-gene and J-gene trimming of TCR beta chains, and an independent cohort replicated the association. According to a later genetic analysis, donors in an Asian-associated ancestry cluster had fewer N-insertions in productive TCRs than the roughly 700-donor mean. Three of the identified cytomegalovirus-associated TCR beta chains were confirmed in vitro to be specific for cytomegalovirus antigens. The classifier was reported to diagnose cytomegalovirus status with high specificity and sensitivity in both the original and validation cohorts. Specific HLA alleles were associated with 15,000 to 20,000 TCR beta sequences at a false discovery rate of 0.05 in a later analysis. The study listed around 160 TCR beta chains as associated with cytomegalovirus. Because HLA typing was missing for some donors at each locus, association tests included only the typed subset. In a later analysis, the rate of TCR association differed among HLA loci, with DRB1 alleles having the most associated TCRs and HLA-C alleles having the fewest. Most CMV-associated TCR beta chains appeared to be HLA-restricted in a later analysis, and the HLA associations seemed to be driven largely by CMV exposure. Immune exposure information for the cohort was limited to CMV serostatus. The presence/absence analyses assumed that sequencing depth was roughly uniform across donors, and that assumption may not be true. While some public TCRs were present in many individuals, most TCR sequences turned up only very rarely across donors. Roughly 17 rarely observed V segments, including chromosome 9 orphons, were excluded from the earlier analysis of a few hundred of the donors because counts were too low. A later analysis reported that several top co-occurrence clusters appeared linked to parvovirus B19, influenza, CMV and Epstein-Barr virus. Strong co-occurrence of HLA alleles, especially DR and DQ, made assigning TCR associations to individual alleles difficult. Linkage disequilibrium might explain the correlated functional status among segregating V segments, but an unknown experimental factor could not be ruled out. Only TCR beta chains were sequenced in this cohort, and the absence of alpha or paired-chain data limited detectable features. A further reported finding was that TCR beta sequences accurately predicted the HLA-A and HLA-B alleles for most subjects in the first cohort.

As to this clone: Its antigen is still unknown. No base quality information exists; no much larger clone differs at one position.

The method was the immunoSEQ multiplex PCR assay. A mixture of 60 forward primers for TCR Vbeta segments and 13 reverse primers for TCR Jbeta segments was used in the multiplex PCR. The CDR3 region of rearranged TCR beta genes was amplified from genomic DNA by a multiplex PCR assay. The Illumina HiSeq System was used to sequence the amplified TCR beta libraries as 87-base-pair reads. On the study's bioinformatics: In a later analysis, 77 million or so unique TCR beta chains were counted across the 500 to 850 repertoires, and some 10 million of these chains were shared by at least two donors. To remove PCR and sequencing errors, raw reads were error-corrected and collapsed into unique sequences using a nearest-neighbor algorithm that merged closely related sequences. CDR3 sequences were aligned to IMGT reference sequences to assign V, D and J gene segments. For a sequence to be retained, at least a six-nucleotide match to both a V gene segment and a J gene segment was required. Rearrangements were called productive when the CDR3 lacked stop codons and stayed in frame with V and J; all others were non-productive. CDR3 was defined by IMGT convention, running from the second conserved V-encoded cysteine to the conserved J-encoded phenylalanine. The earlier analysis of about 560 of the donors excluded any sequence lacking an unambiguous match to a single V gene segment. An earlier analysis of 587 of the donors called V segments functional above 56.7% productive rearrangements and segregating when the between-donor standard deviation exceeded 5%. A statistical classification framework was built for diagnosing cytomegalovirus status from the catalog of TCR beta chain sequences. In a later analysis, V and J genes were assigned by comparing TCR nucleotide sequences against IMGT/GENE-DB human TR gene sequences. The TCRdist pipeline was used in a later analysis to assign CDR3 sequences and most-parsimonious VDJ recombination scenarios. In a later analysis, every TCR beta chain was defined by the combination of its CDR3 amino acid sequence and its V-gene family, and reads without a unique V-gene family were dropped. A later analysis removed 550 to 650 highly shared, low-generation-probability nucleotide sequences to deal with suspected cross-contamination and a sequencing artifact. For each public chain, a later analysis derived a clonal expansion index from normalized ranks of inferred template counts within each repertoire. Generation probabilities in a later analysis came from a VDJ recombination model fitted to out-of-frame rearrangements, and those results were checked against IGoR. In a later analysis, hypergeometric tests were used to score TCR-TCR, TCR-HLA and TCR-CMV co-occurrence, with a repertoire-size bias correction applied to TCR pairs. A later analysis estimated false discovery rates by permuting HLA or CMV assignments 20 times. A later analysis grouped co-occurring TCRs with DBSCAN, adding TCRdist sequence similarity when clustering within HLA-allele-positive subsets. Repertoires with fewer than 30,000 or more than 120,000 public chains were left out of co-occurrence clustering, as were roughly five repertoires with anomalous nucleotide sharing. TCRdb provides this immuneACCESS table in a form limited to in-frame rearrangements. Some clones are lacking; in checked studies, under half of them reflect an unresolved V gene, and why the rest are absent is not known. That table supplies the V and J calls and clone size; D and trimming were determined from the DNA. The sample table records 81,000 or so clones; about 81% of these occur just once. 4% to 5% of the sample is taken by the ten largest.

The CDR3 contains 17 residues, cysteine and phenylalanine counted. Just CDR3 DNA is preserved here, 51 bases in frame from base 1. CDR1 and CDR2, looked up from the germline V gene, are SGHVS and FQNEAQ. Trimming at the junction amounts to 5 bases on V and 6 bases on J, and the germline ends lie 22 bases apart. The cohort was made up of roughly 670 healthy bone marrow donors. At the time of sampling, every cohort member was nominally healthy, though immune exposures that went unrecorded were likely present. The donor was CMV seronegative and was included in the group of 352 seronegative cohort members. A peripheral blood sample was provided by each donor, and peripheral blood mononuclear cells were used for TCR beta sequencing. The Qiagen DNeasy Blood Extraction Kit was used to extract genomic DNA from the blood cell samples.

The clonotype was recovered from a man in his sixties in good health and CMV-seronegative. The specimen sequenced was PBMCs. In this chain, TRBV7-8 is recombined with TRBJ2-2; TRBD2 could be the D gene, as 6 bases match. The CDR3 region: CASSPKVPPGGAGELFF. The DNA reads TGTGCCAGCAGCCCAAAGGTCCCCCCCGGAGGGGCCGGGGAGCTGTTTTTT.